This T cell receptor (beta chain) was documented in a study of shared clonotypes between healthy human individuals. Study results and limitations: Only a few donors were included, so the genetic and exposure-history diversity represented was limited.

This CDR3 contains 13 residues. Germline CDR1 and CDR2: SQVTM and ANQGSEA. J gave up 1 base and V 6 bases, and 1 base lay outside the gene matches. Spread over ten immunoSEQ deep assay plates, unsorted PBMC DNA underwent sequencing. Only in-frame clones appear in the TCRdb table, and some are missing; sequencing was by immunoSEQ multiplex PCR. This table holds fewer than 600,000 clones, approximately 80% found once. To note about this clone: Antigen specificity is unknown.

Sequenced: PBMCs. The TCR comes from a woman in her thirties or forties in good health. Some clones in this sample may be carry-over from other donors' samples. The rearrangement links TRBV29-1 to TRBJ2-2, with 8 nucleotides matching TRBD1. CDR3 protein: CSVQGENTGELFF. CDR3 sequence (DNA): TGCAGCGTACAGGGGGAGAACACCGGGGAGCTGTTTTTT.